These 28 T cell receptor beta chains originate from one sample sequenced in a study of blood T cell repertoires in COVID-19 (dated by TCRdb to 2018 to 2020). The library was produced with the immunoSEQ multiplex PCR assay. The immuneACCESS repertoire file appears here via TCRdb, limited to in-frame rearrangements. These files lack a portion of the clones; in checked studies, under half of the deficit traces to unresolved V genes, and the cause of the others is not known. This sample has roughly 280,000 clones in its table, and more than 75% of those were observed once. The ten biggest clones cover over 8% of the sample. Material for sequencing was peripheral blood. Receptors originate from a middle-aged man with active or convalescent COVID-19.

The rearrangement joins TRBV6-1 to TRBJ1-6; D call uncertain. The CDR3 runs 15 residues. V lost 3 bases and J lost 8, with 14 bases in between. Germline V CDR1 and CDR2: MNHNS, SASEGT. CDR3 sequence: CASSEVGSGYSPLHF. The CDR3 nucleotides read TGTGCCAGCAGTGAGGTCGGCAGCGGTTATTCACCCCTCCACTTT.

Many counts were recorded for this clone. This chain uses TRBV9 with TRBJ2-1; 10 nucleotides match TRBD1. The CDR3 covers 14 residues. After removal of 4 bases from V and 7 bases from J, the junction contained 5 bases not matched to a gene. Germline CDR1 is SGDLS and CDR2 is YYNGEE. The CDR3 DNA reads TGTGCCAGCAGCTCGGGACAGGGGTCGAATGAGCAGTTCTTC. Residues: CASSSGQGSNEQFF.

The chain joins TRBV2 to TRBJ1-1, with TRBD1 matching 7 bases. Germline assignment: CDR1 SNHLY and CDR2 FYNNEI. CDR3 size: 18 residues. With 8 bases clipped from V and 6 bases from J, the junction kept 24 bases outside the gene matches. Here the CDR3 reads CASEWGTGAYGGVSEAFF. CDR3 DNA sequence: TGTGCCAGCGAATGGGGTACAGGGGCCTATGGAGGTGTCTCTGAAGCTTTCTTT.

This clone is a singleton in its sample. The chain carries TRBV28 and TRBJ2-7; D is perhaps TRBD1 (5 bases). This CDR3 spans 12 amino acids. Trimming stripped 5 bases from V and 3 bases from J, with 8 bases between. From germline, CDR1 is MDHEN and CDR2 SYDVKM. In DNA form, the CDR3 reads TGTGCCAGCAGTCGACAGCTCTACGAGCAGTACTTC. It is translated as CASSRQLYEQYF.

This chain joins TRBV28 and TRBJ2-2, with 11 bases identical to TRBD2. The CDR3 length is 15 residues. CDR1 and CDR2 from the germline V gene are MDHEN and SYDVKM. V lost 5 bases, J lost 8 bases, and 7 bases stayed unmatched. CDR3 sequence (DNA): TGTGCCAGCAGTCCCTGGACTAGCGGGCAGGGGGAGCTGTTTTTT. Encoded protein: CASSPWTSGQGELFF.

The rearrangement uses TRBV10-1 and TRBJ2-2, with 8 bases aligning to TRBD1. The V segment lost 8 bases and the J segment 6 bases; nucleotides outside the gene matches: 11. Germline V lookup: CDR1 WNHNN, CDR2 SYGVQD (reference sequence). The CDR3 runs 15 residues. CDR3 sequence (DNA): TGCGCCAGCGGCCCTGGACAGGGCATGGCCGGGGAGCTGTTTTTT. It translates to CASGPGQGMAGELFF.

The rearrangement joins TRBV14 to TRBJ1-2; D not certain. V was trimmed by 0 bases and J by 4 bases, leaving 6 bases between them. CDR1 is SGHDN and CDR2 is FVKESK in the germline V gene. The CDR3 length is 13 residues. In DNA, the CDR3 is TGTGCCAGCAGCCAAGATTCCAGCTATGGCTACACCTTC. It yields the protein CASSQDSSYGYTF.

The J gene is TRBJ1-4, the V gene TRBV15; 8 nucleotides align to TRBD1. This CDR3 contains 13 residues. V lost 4 bases to trimming and J lost 9 bases; unmatched junction nucleotides: 4. Germline V gene data show CDR1 as LNHNV and CDR2 as YYDKDF (reference sequence). The CDR3 loop reads CATSKDREKKLFF. The CDR3 DNA reads as TGTGCCACCAGCAAGGACAGGGAGAAAAAACTGTTTTTT.

V is TRBV6-2 or TRBV6-3 and J is TRBJ2-7; 7 nucleotides agree with TRBD2. Germline V gene data show CDR1 as MNHEY and CDR2 as SVGEGT. J was trimmed by 2 bases and V by 5 bases; bases with no gene match: 9. The CDR3 covers 15 residues. CDR3: CASSLSGGTTYEQYF. For the CDR3, the DNA is TGTGCCAGCAGTCTTTCAGGTGGGACTACCTACGAGCAGTACTTC.

Details on this clone: This sample also contains other DNA sequences that code for the same CDR3. This chain uses TRBV6-5 with TRBJ1-5; TRBD1 aligns across 8 bases. The germline V gene has CDR1 MNHEY and CDR2 SVGAGI. This CDR3 has 14 residues. The J segment lost 2 bases and the V segment lost 5 bases, leaving 2 bases of the junction unmatched. CDR3 nucleotide sequence: TGTGCCAGCAGTCCGGGACAGGGCAATCAGCCCCAGCATTTT. Protein: CASSPGQGNQPQHF.

This sequence joins TRBV27 and TRBJ1-5; perhaps TRBD1 as D (5 bases). This CDR3 region has 14 residues. V lost 5 bases, J lost 7 bases, and 15 bases lay in between. Germline assignment: CDR1 MNHEY and CDR2 SMNVEV (reference sequence). The CDR3 region is CASSLGEGGQPQHF. DNA of the CDR3: TGTGCCAGCAGTCTAGGGGAGGGCGGGCAGCCCCAGCATTTT.

This clone was counted only a few times. V gene TRBV10-3 combines with J gene TRBJ2-1, with D perhaps TRBD1 (6 bases). Germline V gene sequence: CDR1 ENHRY, CDR2 SYGVKD. V lost 3 bases and J 0 bases, leaving 9 bases between the germline ends. This CDR3 comprises 15 residues. CDR3 protein: CAISDPRGSYNEQFF. CDR3 nucleotide sequence: TGTGCCATCAGTGACCCCAGGGGCTCCTACAATGAGCAGTTCTTC.

This chain uses TRBV30 with TRBJ1-2; unclear D gene. The V gene lost 0 bases and the J gene lost 6 bases, with 8 bases spanning the gap. CDR1 and CDR2 (germline): GTSNPN, SVGIG (reference sequence). The CDR3 is 12 residues long. This CDR3 reads CAWSVTEHGYTF. The CDR3 DNA reads as TGTGCCTGGAGTGTAACAGAACATGGCTACACCTTC.

This rearrangement joins TRBV28 to TRBJ2-1, with TRBD2 matching over 7 bases. The CDR3 is made up of 16 amino acids. CDR1 is MDHEN, CDR2 SYDVKM, per germline. The V segment lost 2 bases and the J segment 2 bases; nucleotides outside the gene matches: 6. The CDR3 region is CASSLAWAGAYNEQFF. The CDR3 nucleotides are TGTGCCAGCAGTTTAGCGTGGGCGGGGGCCTACAATGAGCAGTTCTTC.

The chain joins TRBV5-1 to TRBJ2-5; maybe TRBD2 (5 bases). The CDR3 is 17 residues long. The germline V gene encodes CDR1 SGHRS and CDR2 YFSETQ. Between the trimmed V and J ends, which lost 4 bases and 4 bases, there was a span of 23 bases. CDR3 residues: CASSPYPRGSSAETQYF. The DNA for the CDR3 is TGCGCCAGCAGCCCCTATCCCCGGGGATCGTCCGCAGAGACCCAGTACTTC. The variable domain in full, completed from reference TRBV5-1 and TRBJ2-5, reads KAGVTQTPRYLIKTRGQQVTLSCSPISGHRSVSWYQQTPGQGLQFLFEYFSETQRNKGNFPGRFSGRQFSNSRSEMNVSTLELGDSALYLCASSPYPRGSSAETQYFGPGTRLLVL.

This chain joins TRBV7-9 and TRBJ2-3; D is unclear. Germline V gene data show CDR1 as SEHNR and CDR2 as FQNEAQ (reference sequence). Trimming took 5 bases from V and 0 from J, leaving 9 bases between them. The CDR3 is 14 amino acids. The CDR3 is CASSQAPSTDTQYF. The CDR3 coding sequence is TGTGCCAGCAGCCAGGCCCCTAGCACAGATACGCAGTATTTT.

The table lists this clone with a few counts. The CDR3: CSVTGTEAFF. CDR3 nucleotides: TGCAGCGTTACAGGCACTGAAGCTTTCTTT. The rearrangement joins TRBV29-1 to TRBJ1-1; D might be TRBD1 (5 bases). In germline, CDR1 is SQVTM, CDR2 ANQGSEA. This CDR3 is 10 amino acids long. V was trimmed by 5 bases and J by 4 bases, leaving 5 bases between them. Full variable domain (rest looked up from reference TRBV29-1 and TRBJ1-1): SAVISQKPSRDICQRGTSLTIQCQVDSQVTMMFWYRQQPGQSLTLIATANQGSEATYESGFVIDKFPISRPNLTFSTLTVSNMSPEDSSIYLCSVTGTEAFFGQGTRLTVV.

This clone was seen only a few times. J is TRBJ1-6 and V is TRBV27, with TRBD1 matching over 8 bases. J lost 7 bases, V lost 6 bases, and 8 bases had no gene match. CDR1 MNHEY and CDR2 SMNVEV come from the germline V gene (reference sequence). The CDR3 covers 15 residues. In DNA, the CDR3 is TGTGCCAGCAGCCACAGGGACAGGAGGAATTCACCCCTCCACTTT. This encodes CASSHRDRRNSPLHF.

The chain couples TRBV3-1 (or the pseudogene TRBV3-2) to TRBJ1-1; 8 positions agree with TRBD1. Trimming took 4 bases from V and 11 from J; bases not matched to a gene: 12. Germline values: CDR1 LGHDT, CDR2 YNNKEL (reference sequence). The CDR3 is 14 residues long. The CDR3 DNA is TGTGCCAGCAGCCTTGGGAGCCAGGGGGCAGGGGCTTTCTTT. Translating gives CASSLGSQGAGAFF.

This clone was seen once. This chain uses TRBV4-1 with TRBJ1-5; the match to TRBD1 covers 9 bases. Germline CDR1 and CDR2: MGHRA and YSYEKL. This CDR3 comprises 14 residues. Unmatched junction bases numbered 0, after V lost 1 base and J lost 5 bases. CDR3 protein: CASSQGQGDQPQHF. For the CDR3, the DNA is TGCGCCAGCAGCCAAGGACAGGGGGATCAGCCCCAGCATTTT.

The chain links TRBV11-2 to TRBJ2-3; the D gene is possibly TRBD2 (5 bases). The CDR3 runs to 15 residues. Germline V CDR1 and CDR2: SGHAT, FQNNGV. Trimming cost V 5 bases and J 6 bases, with 18 bases left between them. CDR3 protein: CASSLRTHLVDTQYF. CDR3 nucleotide sequence: TGTGCCAGCAGCCTCAGGACTCATTTGGTTGATACGCAGTATTTT.

The count of this clone is one. V gene TRBV11-3 combines with J gene TRBJ2-7; TRBD2 matches at 7 bases. V was clipped by 5 bases and J by 4 bases; unmatched bases: 14. Germline lookup yields CDR1 SGHNT and CDR2 YENEEA. This CDR3 region has 16 residues. Here the CDR3 reads CASSPTGEGKAYEQYF. As DNA, the CDR3 is TGTGCCAGCAGCCCTACCGGGGAGGGCAAAGCATACGAGCAGTACTTC.

The genes are TRBV15 and TRBJ1-1; D is unresolved. The CDR3 loop spans 14 amino acids. V was trimmed by 1 base and J by 3 bases, leaving 9 bases between them. Germline CDR1 and CDR2: LNHNV and YYDKDF (reference sequence). CDR3 DNA: TGTGCCACCAGCAGAGGTGGAGTAGACACTGAAGCTTTCTTT. Amino acid sequence: CATSRGGVDTEAFF.

This clone was picked up many times. V gene TRBV28 combines with J gene TRBJ1-3; 10 bases line up with TRBD1. Unmatched junction bases numbered 3, after V lost 7 bases and J lost 0 bases. The CDR3 has 15 residues. Per germline, CDR1 MDHEN and CDR2 SYDVKM. The CDR3 DNA is TGTGCCAGCACCAGACAGGGGGCCTCTGGAAACACCATATATTTT. Translated: CASTRQGASGNTIYF.

The CDR3 DNA reads as TGCAGCGTGAGGACTAGCGGTGAAGAGACCCAGTACTTC. This encodes CSVRTSGEETQYF. The V call is TRBV29-1, the J call TRBJ2-5; 10 nucleotides line up with TRBD2. The CDR3 sequence is 13 residues long. V shed 6 bases and J 3 bases; nucleotides not matched to a gene: 4. CDR1 and CDR2 from the germline V gene are SQVTM and ANQGSEA.

The gene calls are TRBV3-1 (or the pseudogene TRBV3-2) and TRBJ1-5; 7 bases line up with TRBD1. V trimming: 0 bases; J trimming: 2 bases; junction bases outside the gene matches: 7. CDR3 length: 17 residues. Germline CDR1 and CDR2: LGHDT and YNNKEL (reference sequence). The CDR3 sequence: CASSQDDRALGNQPQHF. In DNA form, the CDR3 reads TGTGCCAGCAGCCAAGATGACAGGGCTCTCGGCAATCAGCCCCAGCATTTT.

The rearrangement uses TRBV10-3 and TRBJ1-2, with 7 bases that match TRBD1. There are 14 residues in the CDR3. V lost 6 bases to trimming and J lost 6 bases; unmatched junction nucleotides: 10. Germline V gives CDR1 ENHRY, CDR2 SYGVKD. The CDR3 region is CAIRPGQVFDGYTF. The DNA for the CDR3 is TGTGCCATCAGACCCGGACAGGTCTTTGATGGCTACACCTTC.

This rearrangement joins TRBV5-8 to TRBJ1-2; 8 bases map to TRBD1. CDR1 is SGHTS and CDR2 is YDEGEE in the germline V gene. The trim removed 4 bases at V and 2 bases at J, leaving 7 bases unmatched. There are 15 residues in the CDR3. CDR3: CASSILGQENYGYTF. CDR3 DNA sequence: TGTGCCAGCAGCATTCTGGGACAGGAGAACTATGGCTACACCTTC.